The 26 T cell receptor beta chains below come from one sample, sequenced in a study of T cell repertoires in cytomegalovirus infection (dated by TCRdb to about 2019). Antigen specificity for these receptors is unknown. Sample treatment or condition, as interpreted from the label and publication: in vitro stimulation with specific CMV peptide epitopes to enrich CMV-specific T cells. Sequenced on an Illumina HiSeq 1500. Through fastp at Q25 and MiXCR, TCRdb rebuilt clones from the public reads, retaining in-frame beta chains. Records with the same CDR3 protein are collapsed into one entry carrying the most frequent genes and DNA. The table for this sample lists about 360,000 distinct CDR3 sequences; about 32% of them were counted only once. The top ten hold roughly 13% of the sample. This specimen consisted of cultured PBMCs, obtained from culture after CMV antigen stimulation. These receptors came from a human donor in good health (CMV status not recorded). Some clones in this sample may be carry-over from other donors' samples.

This clonotype was recorded a few times. The chain employs TRBV28 and TRBJ2-1; 7 bases map to TRBD2. Per the germline V gene, CDR1 is MDHEN and CDR2 is SYDVKM. The CDR3 spans 15 residues. Losses at the gene ends were 2 bases for V and 6 bases for J; bases not matched to a gene: 7. In nucleotides, the CDR3 is TGTGCCAGCAGTTTAGGGGTAGCGGGTCTCAATGAGCAGTTCTTC. Its translation is CASSLGVAGLNEQFF. Supplemented by reference TRBV28 and TRBJ2-1, the full variable domain reads DVKVTQSSRYLVKRTGEKVFLECVQDMDHENMFWYRQDPGLGLRLIYFSYDVKMKEKGDIPEGYSVSREKKERFSLILESASTNQTSMYLCASSLGVAGLNEQFFGPGTRLTVL.

Written as DNA, the CDR3 is TGTGCCAGCAGTCTGACTAGCGACTCCTACAATGAGCAGTTCTTC. It encodes CASSLTSDSYNEQFF. V is TRBV7-7 and J is TRBJ2-1; 8 nucleotides agree with TRBD2. The CDR3 is 15 amino acids. V was clipped by 6 bases and J by 0 bases; unmatched bases: 4. Germline CDR1 and CDR2: SSHAT and FNYEAQ (reference sequence).

This clonotype has just a few counts. V usage is TRBV28 and J usage is TRBJ2-1; D unclear. CDR1 and CDR2 from the germline V gene are MDHEN and SYDVKM. V dropped 3 bases and J dropped 7 bases, with 16 bases sitting between them. The CDR3 sequence is 15 residues long. CDR3 coding DNA: TGTGCCAGCAGTTTTTATCCGGGTTCACGGAATGAGCAGTTCTTC. It is translated as CASSFYPGSRNEQFF.

This chain joins TRBV4-2 and TRBJ2-3, with TRBD2 matching 12 bases. V shed 4 bases, J shed 3 bases, and the junction held 8 bases outside the gene matches. From germline, CDR1 is LGHNA and CDR2 YNFKEQ. The CDR3 has 17 amino acids. In nucleotides, the CDR3 is TGTGCCAGCAGCCGGTCTAGCGGGAGGGCGGAGACAGATACGCAGTATTTT. Translating it yields CASSRSSGRAETDTQYF.

This clonotype occurred once. The J gene is TRBJ1-1, the V gene TRBV6-6, with a possible D match to TRBD1 (5 bases). Germline-derived CDR1 and CDR2 are MNHNY and SVGAGI (reference sequence). Trimming took off 8 bases at V and 4 bases at J, with 17 bases between the two ends. This CDR3 is 14 amino acids long. CDR3 sequence: CASGDLFEGTEAFF. The CDR3 DNA reads as TGTGCCAGCGGGGACCTATTTGAGGGCACTGAAGCTTTCTTT.

V and J are TRBV6-5 and TRBJ1-6; no firm D call. Trimming left V 2 bases short and J 7 bases short, with 12 bases between. From germline, CDR1 is MNHEY and CDR2 SVGAGI. The CDR3 is made up of 15 amino acids. The CDR3 DNA follows: TGTGCCAGCAGTTACAGTGCTCAAAAAAATTCACCCCTCCACTTT. Its translation: CASSYSAQKNSPLHF.

This chain connects TRBV28 to TRBJ2-3; D gene uncertain. Germline V gene sequence: CDR1 MDHEN, CDR2 SYDVKM. Between the trimmed V and J ends, which lost 3 bases and 0 bases, there was a span of 7 bases. This CDR3 has 14 residues. The CDR3 spells CASSFLDSTDTQYF. DNA of the CDR3: TGTGCCAGCAGTTTTCTAGACAGCACAGATACGCAGTATTTT. Combining the CDR3 with reference TRBV28 and TRBJ2-3 gives the whole variable domain DVKVTQSSRYLVKRTGEKVFLECVQDMDHENMFWYRQDPGLGLRLIYFSYDVKMKEKGDIPEGYSVSREKKERFSLILESASTNQTSMYLCASSFLDSTDTQYFGPGTRLTVL.

In this sample, this clonotype turned up a few times. The chain combines TRBV7-9 with TRBJ1-2; TRBD1 agrees at 8 bases. The CDR3 loop spans 14 amino acids. Germline V gene sequence: CDR1 SEHNR, CDR2 FQNEAQ (reference sequence). The V and J ends lost 8 bases and 7 bases, in that order; junction bases with no gene match: 12. CDR3 in amino acids: CASGPGGPEGGYTF. The CDR3 DNA is TGTGCCAGCGGGCCAGGGGGCCCCGAGGGTGGCTACACCTTC.

V usage is TRBV14 and J usage is TRBJ2-3; D is perhaps TRBD2 (5 bases). The CDR3 runs to 16 residues. The V gene lost 0 bases and the J gene lost 2 bases, with 12 bases spanning the gap. Per germline, CDR1 SGHDN and CDR2 FVKESK. Here the CDR3 reads CASSQDMSGHTDTQYF. DNA of the CDR3: TGTGCCAGCAGCCAAGATATGAGCGGCCACACAGATACGCAGTATTTT.

This clonotype came up many times. The J gene is TRBJ2-5, the V gene TRBV7-2; D may be TRBD1 (5 bases). Trimming stripped 1 base from V and 7 bases from J, with 19 bases between. Germline V gene lookup returns CDR1 SGHTA and CDR2 FQGNSA. This CDR3 is 16 amino acids long. CDR3 region: CASSLEGAGSGWTQYF. The CDR3 DNA follows: TGTGCCAGCAGCTTAGAGGGCGCAGGGTCAGGCTGGACCCAGTACTTC. Drawing the rest from reference TRBV7-2 and TRBJ2-5, the complete variable domain is GAGVSQSPSNKVTEKGKDVELRCDPISGHTALYWYRQSLGQGLEFLIYFQGNSAPDKSGLPSDRFSAERTGGSVSTLTIQRTQQEDSAVYLCASSLEGAGSGWTQYFGPGTRLLVL.

This clonotype was seen a few times. This chain links TRBV7-6 with TRBJ2-7, with D hard to call. CDR3 size: 16 residues. Deletions cut 1 base from V and 6 bases from J, with 19 bases between. Germline V gene lookup returns CDR1 SGHVS and CDR2 FNYEAQ. The CDR3 spells CASSLVGSILSREQYF. In DNA, the CDR3 is TGTGCCAGCAGCTTAGTAGGCAGCATACTCTCCCGCGAGCAGTACTTC.

In this sample, this clonotype turned up a few times. This sequence joins TRBV30 and TRBJ1-6; TRBD1 agrees at 7 bases. CDR1 is GTSNPN, CDR2 SVGIG, per germline (reference sequence). This CDR3 has 14 residues. The junction had 10 bases not matched to a gene; V was cut back by 3 bases and J by 11 bases. The CDR3 region is CAWREQGRTAPLHF. CDR3 nucleotide sequence: TGTGCCTGGAGGGAACAGGGGAGAACGGCACCCCTCCACTTT.

The rearrangement joins TRBV7-9 to TRBJ2-6; D remains unclear. The CDR3 contains 15 residues. The V end lost 2 bases, the J end lost 4 bases, and 9 bases lay between the germline ends. Germline CDR1 and CDR2: SEHNR and FQNEAQ (reference sequence). The CDR3 region has the DNA TGTGCCAGCAGCTTATTTGCAGCCGGGGCCAACGTCCTGACTTTC. This translates into CASSLFAAGANVLTF.

A few counts support this clonotype. The chain has TRBV28 and TRBJ2-7, with 7 bases lining up with TRBD1. The junction had 14 bases not matched to a gene; V was cut back by 6 bases and J by 6 bases. CDR1 MDHEN and CDR2 SYDVKM come from the germline V gene. The CDR3 is made up of 15 amino acids. The CDR3 here is CASSSGTDLLAEQYF. For the CDR3, the DNA is TGTGCCAGCAGCTCGGGGACAGACCTCTTGGCCGAGCAGTACTTC.

As concerns this clonotype: One end of the junction does not line up with germline, which may come from a read error. The genes are TRBV27 and TRBJ1-2, with unresolved D. From germline, CDR1 is MNHEY and CDR2 SMNVEV (reference sequence). The CDR3 contains 15 residues. The CDR3 is CASSLGGRYGYDYTF. Here the CDR3 DNA reads TGTGCCAGCAGTTTGGGAGGGCGTTATGGTTATGACTACACCTTC.

V gene TRBV7-2 combines with J gene TRBJ2-5; 8 bases align to TRBD1. The CDR3 spans 14 residues. Trimming at V came to 5 bases and at J to 1 base, leaving 3 bases not matched to a gene. The germline gives CDR1 SGHTA, CDR2 FQGNSA. The CDR3 reads CASSRDRGQETQYF. The CDR3 region has the DNA TGTGCCAGCAGCCGAGACAGGGGCCAAGAGACCCAGTACTTC.

This chain links TRBV6-6 with TRBJ2-7; no definite D call. There are 15 residues in the CDR3. The V gene's germline CDR1 is MNHNY and CDR2 SVGAGI (reference sequence). Trimming took 3 bases from V and 2 from J, leaving 14 bases between them. CDR3 sequence: CASSYGSSSAYEQYV. Written as DNA, the CDR3 is TGTGCCAGCAGTTATGGCTCCTCCTCTGCCTACGAGCAGTACGTC.

The V and J genes are TRBV6-6 and TRBJ2-1, with 11 bases aligning to TRBD2. Germline CDR1 MNHNY, CDR2 SVGAGI (reference sequence). V was pared by 5 bases and J by 6 bases, with 9 bases of the junction left unmatched. This CDR3 has 16 residues. The CDR3 DNA sequence: TGTGCCAGCAGTGGGGGACTAGCGGAAGGTGTCAATGAGCAGTTCTTC. Translation gives CASSGGLAEGVNEQFF.

The V call is TRBV20-1, the J call TRBJ2-3, with TRBD2 matching 11 bases. CDR1 DFQATT and CDR2 SNEGSKA come from the germline V gene (reference sequence). With 0 bases clipped from V and 1 base from J, the junction kept 3 bases outside the gene matches. There are 16 residues in the CDR3. DNA for the CDR3: TGCAGTGCTAGAGATCTGGGACTAGCGGGCACAGATACGCAGTATTTT. This encodes CSARDLGLAGTDTQYF.

CDR3 in amino acids: CASSQLAGVDGELFF. The CDR3 region has the DNA TGTGCCAGCAGCCAACTAGCGGGAGTTGACGGGGAGCTGTTTTTT. The V call is TRBV6-1, the J call TRBJ2-2; 11 bases line up with TRBD2. This CDR3 has 15 amino acids. The junction had 7 bases not matched to a gene; V was cut back by 6 bases and J by 7 bases. The germline CDR1 and CDR2 sequences are MNHNS and SASEGT.

The V and J genes are TRBV19 and TRBJ1-1; no clear D. In germline, CDR1 is LNHDA, CDR2 SQIVND (reference sequence). The CDR3 is made up of 15 amino acids. The germline V and J ends were trimmed by 6 bases and 0 bases, with 14 bases remaining between them. The DNA for the CDR3 is TGTGCCAGTAGCCGTAGGGTTTCCTTGAACACTGAAGCTTTCTTT. Amino acid sequence: CASSRRVSLNTEAFF.

This sequence joins TRBV7-2 and TRBJ2-5; perhaps TRBD1 as D (5 bases). The V gene lost 5 bases and the J gene lost 5 bases, with 12 bases spanning the gap. The CDR3 covers 13 residues. In germline, CDR1 is SGHTA, CDR2 FQGNSA. As DNA, the CDR3 is TGTGCCAGCAGCCCAGTGGGGCGGGAGACCCAGTACTTC. This codes for CASSPVGRETQYF.

This clonotype was counted between two and nine times. The CDR3 bases are TGCGCCAGCAGCCAAGCTGACAGGGCAGAGACCCAGTACTTC. Translating it yields CASSQADRAETQYF. The rearrangement links TRBV4-1 to TRBJ2-5, with TRBD1 matching 7 bases. The CDR3 extends over 14 amino acids. The V segment lost 1 base and the J segment 4 bases; nucleotides outside the gene matches: 3. Germline lookup yields CDR1 MGHRA and CDR2 YSYEKL.

The chain recombines TRBV12-3 or TRBV12-4 with TRBJ2-1; D gene ambiguous. The length of the CDR3 is 16 residues. V was trimmed by 4 bases and J by 8 bases, leaving 21 bases between them. This CDR3 is CASSSQVSPVADEQFF. The CDR3 DNA reads TGTGCCAGCAGTTCTCAAGTCAGCCCAGTCGCCGATGAGCAGTTCTTC.

The chain recombines TRBV19 with TRBJ2-2, with D unclear. The CDR3 is made up of 15 amino acids. The germline V gene encodes CDR1 LNHDA and CDR2 SQIVND (reference sequence). Trimming removed 6 bases at V and 4 bases at J, with 15 bases between. CDR3 bases: TGTGCCAGTAGAAGTTCTCAGACCTTCACCGGGGAGCTGTTTTTT. Translated: CASRSSQTFTGELFF.

The chain has TRBV5-6 and TRBJ2-7; tentatively, D is TRBD2 (5 bases). V was pared by 2 bases and J by 3 bases, with 6 bases between. The CDR3 runs to 12 residues. Germline V CDR1 and CDR2: SGHDT, YYEEEE. The CDR3 DNA follows: TGTGCCAGCAGCTTTCGGGGCTACGAGCAGTACGTC. This codes for CASSFRGYEQYV.